This is a list of T cell receptor beta chains from one sample in a study of PD-L1 blockade in urothelial cancer. Assay: immunoSEQ multiplex PCR; the TCRdb copy retains only in-frame clones and omits some. This sample has 68,000 or so clones, with roughly 80% found just once. The input for sequencing was PBMCs, taken around atezolizumab (anti-PD-L1) treatment. These receptor sequences come from a man between 65 and 79 years old with urothelial cancer. Both conserved end residues are part of each CDR3. A D gene is named only where the DNA matches it firmly. Size values are once, few and many counts, or a class for expanded clones, and some rows have none.

J gene | clone size | D gene | V gene | CDR3 protein | CDR3 DNA
TRBJ1-4 | once | - | TRBV19 | CASSIGGGTNEKLFF | TGTGCCAGTAGTATAGGGGGGGGTACTAATGAAAAACTGTTTTTT
TRBJ2-1 | - | - | TRBV7-9 | CASSITRGASYNEQFF | TGTGCCAGCAGCATAACCAGGGGCGCCTCCTACAATGAGCAGTTCTTC
TRBJ2-7 | - | - | TRBV7-6 | CASSLGDSYEQYF | TGTGCCAGCAGCTTAGGCGACAGCTACGAGCAGTACTTC
TRBJ2-1 | - | - | TRBV6-6 | CASSPDPMGPFF | TGTGCCAGCAGTCCTGACCCAATGGGGCCGTTCTTC
TRBJ2-2 | - | - | TRBV19 | CASSRGQNTGELFF | TGTGCCAGTAGCAGGGGACAGAACACCGGGGAGCTGTTTTTT
TRBJ1-3 | - | - | TRBV10-3 | CAISGTEDTIYF | TGTGCCATCAGTGGGACAGAAGACACCATATATTTT
TRBJ2-3 | - | - | TRBV5-5 | CASSLGGADTQYF | TGTGCCAGCAGCTTGGGGGGAGCAGATACGCAGTATTTT
TRBJ2-3 | few | TRBD2 | TRBV5-6 | CASSLYGGIGTDTQYF | TGTGCCAGCAGCTTATACGGGGGGATTGGCACAGATACGCAGTATTTT
TRBJ2-5 | - | TRBD1 | TRBV7-2 | CASSLETGSYETQYF | TGTGCCAGCAGCTTAGAGACAGGGTCGTACGAGACCCAGTACTTC
TRBJ2-5 | - | - | TRBV11-2 | CASSLEVAETQYF | TGTGCCAGCAGCTTAGAGGTTGCGGAGACCCAGTACTTC
TRBJ1-5 | - | - | TRBV5-5 | CASSLYRENQPQHF | TGTGCCAGCAGCTTGTACAGGGAAAATCAGCCCCAGCATTTT
TRBJ2-7 | - | - | TRBV21-1 | CASSKRNLSGGQGAHEQYF | TGTGCCAGCAGCAAAAGAAATTTGAGTGGGGGACAGGGGGCCCACGAGCAGTACTTC